Below are 32 T cell receptor beta chains sequenced from a single sample in a study of radiation and T cells in renal cell carcinoma. Measured with immunoSEQ multiplex PCR; TCRdb has only the in-frame clones, and not every one. The profile shows 140,000 to 150,000 clones, 75% to 90% of them singletons. Stated time point: blood 4 weeks post-SBRT, at nephrectomy. This sample's treatment: 15 Gy SBRT to primary tumor, nephrectomy 4 weeks later. Here the sequenced sample was blood, taken from a patient whose treatment included radiotherapy and nephrectomy. The receptors were gathered from a woman aged 45-59 years with renal cell carcinoma.

J is TRBJ1-6 and V is TRBV6-5; D is undetermined. V was shortened by 2 bases and J by 7 bases, with 9 bases between the two germline ends. CDR3 size: 14 residues. The germline gives CDR1 MNHEY, CDR2 SVGAGI. In DNA form, the CDR3 reads TGTGCCAGCAGTTACCGGGTTCGGAATTCACCCCTCCACTTT. Translated: CASSYRVRNSPLHF.

This chain uses TRBV5-1 with TRBJ1-1; D ambiguous. V lost 6 bases and J 3 bases, leaving 6 bases between the germline ends. Germline V gene data show CDR1 as SGHRS and CDR2 as YFSETQ. This CDR3 has 11 residues. In DNA form, the CDR3 reads TGCGCCAGCAAAGGGTACACTGAAGCTTTCTTT. It codes for CASKGYTEAFF.

This clone turned up a few times. The chain has TRBV7-9 and TRBJ1-2; TRBD1 might be the D (5 bases). CDR3 length: 12 amino acids. Deletions cut 7 bases from V and 7 bases from J, with 13 bases between. In germline, CDR1 is SEHNR, CDR2 FQNEAQ (reference sequence). CDR3 residues: CASIRSGGGYTF. The DNA for the CDR3 is TGTGCCAGCATCCGAAGCGGGGGTGGCTACACCTTC. Together with reference TRBV7-9 and TRBJ1-2, the CDR3 gives the full variable domain: DTGVSQNPRHKITKRGQNVTFRCDPISEHNRLYWYRQTLGQGPEFLTYFQNEAQLEKSRLLSDRFSAERPKGSFSTLEIQRTEQGDSAMYLCASIRSGGGYTFGSGTRLTVV.

The gene calls are TRBV28 and TRBJ1-2; the D is unclear. Trimming stripped 4 bases from V and 8 bases from J, with 11 bases between. CDR1 and CDR2 from the germline V gene are MDHEN and SYDVKM. This CDR3 spans 12 amino acids. CDR3 nucleotides: TGTGCCAGCAGTTCACCAGCTAGGGGCTACACCTTC. Amino acid sequence: CASSSPARGYTF.

The CDR3 loop reads CASSSRYGLDYEQYF. In nucleotides, the CDR3 is TGTGCCAGCAGCTCGAGGTACGGACTCGATTACGAGCAGTACTTC. This sequence joins TRBV21-1 and TRBJ2-7; no check of the table's D call, TRBD2, against the DNA was made. TRBV21-1 counts as a pseudogene. This CDR3 is 15 amino acids long.

This chain joins TRBV2 and TRBJ2-5; 9 bases are a match to TRBD2. Germline V lookup: CDR1 SNHLY, CDR2 FYNNEI. The length of the CDR3 is 17 residues. With V trimmed by 4 bases and J by 4 bases, 13 bases remained unmatched. CDR3 residues: CASSGGREGPLGETQYF. CDR3 DNA: TGTGCCAGCAGTGGGGGGCGGGAGGGCCCCTTAGGAGAGACCCAGTACTTC.

V and J are TRBV9 and TRBJ2-5, with D maybe TRBD2 (6 bases). This CDR3 comprises 14 residues. V lost 3 bases and J 2 bases, leaving 11 bases between the germline ends. CDR1 is SGDLS and CDR2 is YYNGEE in the germline V gene. CDR3 sequence (DNA): TGTGCCAGCAGCGCGGACCGGGAGCAAGAGACCCAGTACTTC. This codes for CASSADREQETQYF. Full variable domain (outside the CDR3, taken from reference TRBV9 and TRBJ2-5): DSGVTQTPKHLITATGQRVTLRCSPRSGDLSVYWYQQSLDQGLQFLIQYYNGEERAKGNILERFSAQQFPDLHSELNLSSLELGDSALYFCASSADREQETQYFGPGTRLLVL.

This clone showed up just once. The genes are TRBV9 and TRBJ2-2; 8 nucleotides align to TRBD1. The germline CDR1 and CDR2 sequences are SGDLS and YYNGEE. The V and J ends lost 0 bases and 5 bases, in that order; junction bases with no gene match: 15. This CDR3 region has 19 residues. For the CDR3, the DNA is TGTGCCAGCAGCGTAGACAGGGGGTGGACGAACAGAGGGACCGGGGAGCTGTTTTTT. It is translated as CASSVDRGWTNRGTGELFF.

The count of this clone is one. The chain uses TRBV6-5 and TRBJ1-1; 7 bases are a match to TRBD1. Trimming removed 5 bases from V and 4 bases from J; junction bases left unmatched: 10. The CDR3 has 15 amino acids. The germline CDR1 and CDR2 sequences are MNHEY and SVGAGI. DNA of the CDR3: TGTGCCAGCAGTCCACGGCAGGGGGTTGGCACTGAAGCTTTCTTT. This translates into CASSPRQGVGTEAFF.

V usage is TRBV7-9 and J usage is TRBJ1-1; D remains unclear. Germline assignment: CDR1 SEHNR and CDR2 FQNEAQ (reference sequence). The V end was cut by 5 bases, the J end by 6 bases, with 7 bases between. This CDR3 spans 11 amino acids. Written as DNA, the CDR3 is TGTGCCAGCAGCATGGGAGCTGAAGCTTTCTTT. This encodes CASSMGAEAFF.

The chain uses TRBV9 and TRBJ2-1; 9 bases agree with TRBD1. This CDR3 has 15 amino acids. Trimming took 0 bases from V and 2 from J; bases not matched to a gene: 0. CDR1 and CDR2 (germline): SGDLS, YYNGEE. The CDR3 spells CASSVGQGAYNEQFF. The CDR3 DNA reads as TGTGCCAGCAGCGTAGGACAGGGGGCCTACAATGAGCAGTTCTTC.

The V and J genes are TRBV19 and TRBJ1-2, with 7 bases that match TRBD1. The CDR3 is made up of 14 amino acids. Germline V gives CDR1 LNHDA, CDR2 SQIVND (reference sequence). The V and J ends lost 6 bases and 7 bases, in that order; junction bases with no gene match: 11. The CDR3 DNA reads TGTGCCAGTAGGCTGGGGCGAGGGGGCCTTGGCTACACCTTC. Residues: CASRLGRGGLGYTF.

The CDR3 protein is CASSQDYGGGLNTEAFF. The CDR3 coding sequence is TGCGCCAGCAGCCAAGATTATGGCGGGGGCCTGAACACTGAAGCTTTCTTT. The chain is built from TRBV4-3 and TRBJ1-1, with a weak D call TRBD1 (6 bases). CDR1 is LGHNA, CDR2 YSLEER, per germline. The ends were cut back, 0 bases at V and 0 bases at J, with 14 bases in the middle. The CDR3 consists of 17 residues.

The chain employs TRBV18 and TRBJ2-5; D is possibly TRBD1 (6 bases). The CDR3 is 15 amino acids. V was clipped by 1 base and J by 2 bases, with 11 bases between them. Germline V gene data show CDR1 as KGHSH and CDR2 as LQKENI. Written as DNA, the CDR3 is TGTGCCAGCTCACCACGGTCAGGGGTTCAAGAGACCCAGTACTTC. Residues: CASSPRSGVQETQYF. Looking up the rest from reference TRBV18 and TRBJ2-5 gives the full variable domain: NAGVMQNPRHLVRRRGQEARLRCSPMKGHSHVYWYRQLPEEGLKFMVYLQKENIIDESGMPKERFSAEFPKEGPSILRIQQVVRGDSAAYFCASSPRSGVQETQYFGPGTRLLVL.

This clone was recorded only once. This chain connects TRBV14 to TRBJ1-4; unclear D gene. The V end lost 0 bases, the J end lost 0 bases, and 2 bases lay between the germline ends. The CDR3 loop spans 14 amino acids. Germline CDR1 is SGHDN and CDR2 is FVKESK. CDR3 region: CASSQDSTNEKLFF. CDR3 coding DNA: TGTGCCAGCAGCCAAGACTCAACTAATGAAAAACTGTTTTTT.

Comments on this clone: The germline gene is not matched at one end of the junction; a read error may be the cause. V and J are TRBV15 and TRBJ1-2; D is possibly TRBD1 (6 bases). Germline V gives CDR1 LNHNV, CDR2 YYDKDF (reference sequence). CDR3 length equals 15 residues. Written as DNA, the CDR3 is TGTGCCACCAGAAGAGGGGGAGGCTCGGATTTGGGCTACACCTTC. Its protein product is CATRRGGGSDLGYTF.

This sequence joins TRBV7-2 and TRBJ1-5, with TRBD1 matching over 8 bases. Trimming at V came to 5 bases and at J to 5 bases, leaving 8 bases not matched to a gene. The germline V gene has CDR1 SGHTA and CDR2 FQGNSA. The CDR3 totals 15 residues. The CDR3 sequence: CASSLWTGRDQPQHF. CDR3 nucleotide sequence: TGTGCCAGCAGCCTCTGGACAGGGCGGGATCAGCCCCAGCATTTT.

The CDR3 DNA sequence: TGTGCCAGCAGCTTAGCAATCGGGGGTGAAGCTTTCTTT. Translating gives CASSLAIGGEAFF. The rearrangement joins TRBV7-2 to TRBJ1-1; D may be TRBD1 (5 bases). This CDR3 is 13 amino acids long. The V end was cut by 0 bases, the J end by 7 bases, with 9 bases between. Germline V lookup: CDR1 SGHTA, CDR2 FQGNSA.

This chain uses TRBV7-2 with TRBJ1-6, with 7 nucleotides matching TRBD1. The CDR3 is 12 amino acids. The V gene end was trimmed by 1 base and the J gene end by 13 bases; junction bases not matched to a gene: 1. The V gene's germline CDR1 is SGHTA and CDR2 FQGNSA. The CDR3 region has the DNA TGTGCCAGCAGCTTAGGGGGACAGCCCCTCCACTTT. It yields the protein CASSLGGQPLHF.

This clone was seen more than once but under ten times. The chain has TRBV6-5 and TRBJ2-7; 10 bases are shared with TRBD2. V lost 2 bases, J lost 4 bases, and 2 bases stayed unmatched. CDR1 and CDR2 from the germline V gene are MNHEY and SVGAGI. This CDR3 contains 14 residues. CDR3 sequence (DNA): TGTGCCAGCAGTTACCGAGCGGGAGGGTACGAGCAGTACTTC. Its translation: CASSYRAGGYEQYF.

This clone was observed a handful of times. This chain uses TRBV6-1 with TRBJ1-1; TRBD1 is a possible D gene (6 bases). CDR3 length: 14 amino acids. Looked up from germline, CDR1 is MNHNS and CDR2 is SASEGT. V lost 2 bases, J lost 8 bases, and 15 bases lay in between. This CDR3 is CASSEHGGGAEAFF. For the CDR3, the DNA is TGTGCCAGCAGTGAACATGGTGGGGGGGCAGAAGCTTTCTTT.

The chain uses TRBV19 and TRBJ2-1, with 11 bases aligning to TRBD2. Germline CDR1 reads LNHDA; CDR2 reads SQIVND (reference sequence). The ends lost 3 bases at V and 7 bases at J; junction bases unmatched: 8. The CDR3 length is 16 residues. The CDR3 DNA reads TGTGCCAGTAGTATCTTAGCGGGGGGGCCCAGGAATGAGCAGTTCTTC. The encoded protein is CASSILAGGPRNEQFF.

This chain joins TRBV10-3 and TRBJ2-7; D uncertain. Germline V gene sequence: CDR1 ENHRY, CDR2 SYGVKD. The CDR3 totals 15 residues. V shed 5 bases and J shed 2 bases, with 16 bases lying between them. The CDR3 DNA is TGTGCCATCAGTCCGATAGACGCGGTAACCTACGAGCAGTACTTC. Translating it yields CAISPIDAVTYEQYF.

The CDR3 DNA reads as TGTGCCAGCAGTCTCCGGTTTCTACTAGCGGGGGAAACTAGCACAGATACGCAGTATTTT. Its translation is CASSLRFLLAGETSTDTQYF. This chain connects TRBV2 to TRBJ2-3; 11 bases are a match to TRBD2. The CDR3 is 20 residues long. Unmatched junction bases numbered 16, after V lost 5 bases and J lost 0 bases. Germline values: CDR1 SNHLY, CDR2 FYNNEI. Full variable domain (outside the CDR3, taken from reference TRBV2 and TRBJ2-3): EPEVTQTPSHQVTQMGQEVILRCVPISNHLYFYWYRQILGQKVEFLVSFYNNEISEKSEIFDDQFSVERPDGSNFTLKIRSTKLEDSAMYFCASSLRFLLAGETSTDTQYFGPGTRLTVL.

The CDR3 region has the DNA TGTGCCAGCTCCCCAAGACAGGGGGGCACAGATACGCAGTATTTT. Translating it yields CASSPRQGGTDTQYF. The chain links TRBV18 to TRBJ2-3, with 9 bases lining up with TRBD1. Trimming removed 6 bases from V and 1 base from J; junction bases left unmatched: 5. There are 15 residues in the CDR3. The V gene's germline CDR1 is KGHSH and CDR2 LQKENI.

This rearrangement joins TRBV14 to TRBJ2-7; D ambiguous. Germline V gives CDR1 SGHDN, CDR2 FVKESK. This CDR3 spans 12 amino acids. Trimming stripped 6 bases from V and 2 bases from J, with 8 bases between. The CDR3 here is CASSRDTYEQYF. CDR3 nucleotide sequence: TGTGCCAGCAGTAGAGACACCTACGAGCAGTACTTC.

V is TRBV6-6 and J is TRBJ2-7; D uncertain. The V end lost 2 bases, the J end lost 4 bases, and 15 bases lay between the germline ends. Germline assignment: CDR1 MNHNY and CDR2 SVGAGI (reference sequence). This CDR3 spans 15 amino acids. The CDR3 region has the DNA TGTGCCAGCAGTTACGGCAGGACCGAAATATACGAGCAGTACTTC. It is translated as CASSYGRTEIYEQYF.

This rearrangement joins TRBV5-1 to TRBJ2-5, with D perhaps TRBD1 (6 bases). The CDR3 is made up of 12 amino acids. Germline-derived CDR1 and CDR2 are SGHRS and YFSETQ. V lost 5 bases and J lost 5, with 10 bases in between. In nucleotides, the CDR3 is TGCGCCAGCAGACAGGGAGAGGAGACCCAGTACTTC. Protein product: CASRQGEETQYF.

This rearrangement joins TRBV7-2 to TRBJ1-6, with no clear D. This CDR3 contains 14 residues. The ends were cut back, 2 bases at V and 16 bases at J, with 18 bases in the middle. The germline CDR1 and CDR2 sequences are SGHTA and FQGNSA. DNA for the CDR3: TGTGCCAGCAGCTTAAGGGTTGTAGCGGATGTACTCCACTTT. Its protein product is CASSLRVVADVLHF.

The rearrangement uses TRBV4-2 and TRBJ2-2; tentative D call: TRBD2 (5 bases). The length of the CDR3 is 13 residues. Germline CDR1 is LGHNA and CDR2 is YNFKEQ. V dropped 1 base and J dropped 5 bases, with 5 bases sitting between them. The CDR3: CASSQAGTGELFF. The CDR3 nucleotides are TGTGCCAGCAGCCAAGCGGGGACCGGGGAGCTGTTTTTT.

The chain couples TRBV7-2 to TRBJ2-2, with 7 bases lining up with TRBD2. V gave up 5 bases and J gave up 4 bases; unmatched junction bases: 7. Germline CDR1 is SGHTA and CDR2 is FQGNSA. The CDR3 runs to 15 residues. CDR3 region: CASSQVAGVTGELFF. The CDR3 DNA follows: TGTGCCAGCAGCCAAGTGGCGGGAGTCACCGGGGAGCTGTTTTTT.

The chain employs TRBV5-1 and TRBJ2-1; D possibly corresponds to TRBD1 (5 bases). The CDR3 spans 12 residues. The germline V and J ends were trimmed by 5 bases and 8 bases, with 11 bases remaining between them. Germline CDR1 and CDR2: SGHRS and YFSETQ. Here the CDR3 reads CASRQDIHEQFF. In nucleotides, the CDR3 is TGCGCCAGCAGACAGGACATTCATGAGCAGTTCTTC.